The present T cell receptor beta chain was sequenced within a study of Ad26.COV2.S vaccination and SARS-CoV-2 variants. Study-wide context: Recipients of Ad26.COV2.S got it intramuscularly, once or twice 56 days apart. Broader study findings: Total T cell responses may have been underestimated by the TCR breadth and depth analyses.

Clones were read by immunoSEQ multiplex PCR, and TCRdb kept only the in-frame ones, dropping some. The data show approximately 340,000 clones, 70% to 90% seen once. This clone has only one observation. Its antigen remains unknown. Germline CDR1 MNHEY, CDR2 SVGEGT. The CDR3 consists of 11 residues. The V gene lost 5 bases and the J gene lost 7 bases, with 9 bases spanning the gap. Specified treatment: roughly 18 received Ad26.COV2.S at low or high dose, single or two shots; 5 received placebo; per-sample allocation not given. Vaccine and placebo recipients were sampled on day 63 after the first injection. Donation was by an adult aged 18-55 years who was in Boston.

The source of this sequence is a person between 18 and 65 years old who received the Ad26.COV2.S COVID-19 vaccine or a placebo. The chain links TRBV6-2 or TRBV6-3 to TRBJ2-7, with D unresolved. This specimen was peripheral blood, taken in a trial of Ad26.COV2.S vaccine versus placebo. The CDR3 DNA sequence: TGTGCCAGCAGTCCCCGGTTGGAGCAGTACTTC. Its protein product is CASSPRLEQYF.